This T cell receptor beta chain was found in a study of blood T cell repertoires in COVID-19. Those who participated ranged in age from 18 to 89 years and resided in about two dozen US areas. Participants had their cohort set by participant-reported clinical history. The CDR3 has 13 residues. The germline V gene has CDR1 MDHEN and CDR2 SYDVKM. V was shortened by 7 bases and J by 0 bases, with 9 bases between the two germline ends. Authors' analysis steps: Quantification of nucleated cells was approximated via reference gene primer amplification. Sequencing was performed with immunoSEQ multiplex PCR; in TCRdb, only in-frame clones are kept and a portion is missing. D and trimming come from the DNA, and the V and J calls and clone size come from that table. Of about 140,000 clones in the sample, around 87% are singletons; the top ten hold 11%.

The sample was PBMCs or T cells enriched from blood (not recorded which). This TCR was recovered from a man aged 60 to 75 who had recovered from COVID-19. The chain couples TRBV28 to TRBJ1-1; no definite D call. The CDR3 spells CASTLHMNTEAFF. CDR3 coding DNA: TGTGCCAGCACCCTCCACATGAACACTGAAGCTTTCTTT. The full variable domain, its missing parts supplied by reference TRBV28 and TRBJ1-1, is DVKVTQSSRYLVKRTGEKVFLECVQDMDHENMFWYRQDPGLGLRLIYFSYDVKMKEKGDIPEGYSVSREKKERFSLILESASTNQTSMYLCASTLHMNTEAFFGQGTRLTVV.